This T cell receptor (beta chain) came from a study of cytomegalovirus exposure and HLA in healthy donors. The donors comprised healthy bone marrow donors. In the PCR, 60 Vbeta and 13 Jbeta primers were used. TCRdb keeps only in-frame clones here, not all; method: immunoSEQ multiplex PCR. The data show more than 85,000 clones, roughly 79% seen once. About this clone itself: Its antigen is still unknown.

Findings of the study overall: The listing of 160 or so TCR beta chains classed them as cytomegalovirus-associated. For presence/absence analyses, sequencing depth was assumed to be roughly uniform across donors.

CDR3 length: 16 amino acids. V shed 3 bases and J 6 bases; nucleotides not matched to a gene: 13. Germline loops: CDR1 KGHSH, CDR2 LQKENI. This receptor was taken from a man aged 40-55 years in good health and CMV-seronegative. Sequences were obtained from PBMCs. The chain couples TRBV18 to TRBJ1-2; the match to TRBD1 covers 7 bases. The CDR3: CASSPSPVTGFDGYTF. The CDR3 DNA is TGTGCCAGCTCACCCTCCCCAGTGACAGGGTTCGATGGCTACACCTTC.